This T cell receptor beta chain was profiled in a study of CD8 T cells in Susac syndrome (dated 2019 in TCRdb). A note on the overall study: Whether CD8+ T cell activation and differentiation in Susac syndrome was antigen driven was tested using repertoire sequencing. The clonality of the CD8+ T cell repertoire was compared across approximately 11 healthy donors, about 14 Susac syndrome patients and about 16 multiple sclerosis patients. Results the study describes overall, beyond this receptor: The study acknowledged that relatively few individuals were included in the TCR sequencing and HLA analysis.

RNA was extracted using the RNeasy kit, and roughly 0.45 to 1 microgram was reverse transcribed with random hexamers. The immunoSEQ multiplex PCR assay, which covers 54 Vbeta and 13 Jbeta segments, was used to amplify TCR beta CDR3 regions. PCR amplification bias was corrected using a synthetic template baseline for primer optimization and computational correction. In the authors' own workflow: Reads were annotated to V, D and J genes according to IMGT and were analyzed with immunoSEQ Analyzer, with only productive sequences retained. Clonality was calculated as one minus the Shannon entropy normalized by log2 of the number of productive unique sequences. For each patient and control, public and private clones were evaluated within the 100 most prevalent clones. Susac-specific clones were defined as absent from healthy and MS cohorts, 800 to 1,200 published viral clones and other ImmuneACCESS disease sequences. The raw public data were reprocessed by TCRdb itself: fastp quality trimming at Q25, MiXCR clonotype calling, in-frame beta chains only. Rows are unified per CDR3 protein, each entry keeping the most common DNA and genes. The V and J calls were determined by TCRdb, not by the authors. A total of 250,000 to 300,000 distinct CDR3 sequences appear in this sample, 80% to 90% of them only once. The ten largest clonotypes hold 0.095% to 0.14% of the sample.

Peripheral blood CD8+ and CD4+ T cells from healthy donors, Susac syndrome patients and multiple sclerosis patients were profiled by high-throughput TCR beta sequencing. Multiple sclerosis controls were treatment-naive patients with stable or active relapsing-remitting disease fulfilling revised McDonald criteria. CD8+ TEMRA cells were enriched by FACS, while bulk CD8+ and CD4+ T cells were purified by magnetic negative isolation. Blood was collected in EDTA tubes and processed within 24 hours, with PBMCs isolated through density gradient centrifugation. PBMCs intended for TCR sequencing were cryopreserved in liquid nitrogen and were subsequently thawed in a 37 degrees C water bath. The sorted or isolated CD4+, CD8+ and CD8+ TEMRA cells reached a purity of at least 90%. Taken from cysteine to phenylalanine, the CDR3 has 12 residues. Only the CDR3 portion is preserved as DNA: 36 bases, with reading frame beginning at the first base. V is cut by 3 bases and J by 3 bases, and the space between the germline ends is 0 bases. The germline V gene (reference sequence) specifies SEHNR as CDR1 and FQNEAQ as CDR2.

Regarding this clonotype: Its recognized antigen is unknown. It has no much larger one-base neighbor in the sample; base qualities were not kept.

The sequencing input was CD8+ T cells from PBMCs. The clonotype comes from a human donor with multiple sclerosis. Recombination connected TRBV7-9 to TRBJ1-6; no D gene call is confident. Here the CDR3 is given as CASSFYNSPLHF. The sequence in DNA is TGTGCCAGCAGCTTCTATAATTCACCCCTCCACTTT.